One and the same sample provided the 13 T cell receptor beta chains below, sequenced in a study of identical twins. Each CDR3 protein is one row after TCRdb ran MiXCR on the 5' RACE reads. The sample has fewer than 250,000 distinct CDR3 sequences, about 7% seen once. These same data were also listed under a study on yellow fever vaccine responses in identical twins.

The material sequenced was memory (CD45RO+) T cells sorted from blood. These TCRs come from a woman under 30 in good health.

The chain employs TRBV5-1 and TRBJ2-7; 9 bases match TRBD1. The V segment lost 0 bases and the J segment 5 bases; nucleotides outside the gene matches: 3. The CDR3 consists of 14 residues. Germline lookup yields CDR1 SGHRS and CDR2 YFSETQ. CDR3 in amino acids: CASSLGQGVDEQYF. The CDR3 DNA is TGCGCCAGCAGCTTGGGACAGGGGGTCGACGAGCAGTACTTC.

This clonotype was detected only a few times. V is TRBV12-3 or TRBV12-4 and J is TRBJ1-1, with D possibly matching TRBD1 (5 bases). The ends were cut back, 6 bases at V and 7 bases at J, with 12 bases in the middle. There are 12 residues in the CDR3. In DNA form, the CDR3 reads TGTGCCAGCAGCGACCGGACATTTGAAGCTTTCTTT. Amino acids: CASSDRTFEAFF.

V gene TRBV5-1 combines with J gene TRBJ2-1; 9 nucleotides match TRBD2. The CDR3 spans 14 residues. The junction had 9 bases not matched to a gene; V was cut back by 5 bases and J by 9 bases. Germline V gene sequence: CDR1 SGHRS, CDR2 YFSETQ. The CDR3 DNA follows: TGCGCCAGCAGGAGGGCGGGAGGGCCGACTGAGCAGTTCTTC. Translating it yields CASRRAGGPTEQFF.

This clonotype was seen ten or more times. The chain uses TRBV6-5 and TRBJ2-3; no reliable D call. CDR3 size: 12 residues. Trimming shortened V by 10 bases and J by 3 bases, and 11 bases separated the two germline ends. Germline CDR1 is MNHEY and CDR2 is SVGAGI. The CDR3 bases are TGTGCCACCGCCCCCTCAACAGATACGCAGTATTTT. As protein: CATAPSTDTQYF.

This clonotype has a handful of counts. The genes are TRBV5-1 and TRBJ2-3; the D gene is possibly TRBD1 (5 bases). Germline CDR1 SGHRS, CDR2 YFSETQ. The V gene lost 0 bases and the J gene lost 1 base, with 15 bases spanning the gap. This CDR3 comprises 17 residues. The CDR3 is CASSLGLGVGGTDTQYF. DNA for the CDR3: TGCGCCAGCAGCTTGGGATTAGGGGTAGGCGGCACAGATACGCAGTATTTT.

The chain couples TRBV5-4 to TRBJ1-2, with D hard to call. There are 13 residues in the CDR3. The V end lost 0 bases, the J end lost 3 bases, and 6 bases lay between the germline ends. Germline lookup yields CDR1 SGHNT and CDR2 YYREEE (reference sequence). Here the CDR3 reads CASSLAGDYGYTF. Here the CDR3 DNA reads TGTGCCAGCAGCTTGGCCGGGGACTATGGCTACACCTTC.

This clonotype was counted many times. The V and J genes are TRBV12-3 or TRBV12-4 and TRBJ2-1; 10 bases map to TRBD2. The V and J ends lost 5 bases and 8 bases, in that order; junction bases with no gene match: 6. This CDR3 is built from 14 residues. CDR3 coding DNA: TGTGCCAGCAGTCTAAGCGGGGGGGCGGATGAGCAGTTCTTC. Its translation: CASSLSGGADEQFF.

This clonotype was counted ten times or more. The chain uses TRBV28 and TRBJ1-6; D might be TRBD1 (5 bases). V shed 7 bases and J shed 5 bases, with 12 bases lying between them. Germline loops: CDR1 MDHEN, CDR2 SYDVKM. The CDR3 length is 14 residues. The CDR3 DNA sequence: TGTGCCAGCAACCCTTTGACAGATAATTCACCCCTCCACTTT. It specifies CASNPLTDNSPLHF.

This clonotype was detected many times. The CDR3 here is CSARDPLAGGETQYF. CDR3 nucleotides: TGCAGTGCTAGAGACCCGCTAGCGGGAGGAGAGACCCAGTACTTC. The chain employs TRBV20-1 and TRBJ2-5; 11 nucleotides agree with TRBD2. This CDR3 has 15 residues. Germline assignment: CDR1 DFQATT and CDR2 SNEGSKA (reference sequence). V lost 0 bases, J lost 4 bases, and 4 bases stayed unmatched.

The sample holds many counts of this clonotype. CDR3 protein: CASSQPGLAGGSSYEQYF. DNA for the CDR3: TGTGCCAGCAGCCAACCGGGACTAGCGGGGGGAAGCTCCTACGAGCAGTACTTC. The chain employs TRBV3-1 and TRBJ2-7, with 15 positions matching TRBD2. Trimming at V came to 2 bases and at J to 0 bases, leaving 5 bases not matched to a gene. Germline lookup yields CDR1 LGHDT and CDR2 YNNKEL (reference sequence). There are 18 residues in the CDR3.

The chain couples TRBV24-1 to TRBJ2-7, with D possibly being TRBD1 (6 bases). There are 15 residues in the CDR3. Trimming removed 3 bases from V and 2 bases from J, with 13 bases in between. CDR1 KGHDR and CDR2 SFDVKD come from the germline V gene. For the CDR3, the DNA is TGTGCCACCAGTGATCCGATGGACAGTCCCTACGAGCAGTACTTC. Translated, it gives CATSDPMDSPYEQYF.

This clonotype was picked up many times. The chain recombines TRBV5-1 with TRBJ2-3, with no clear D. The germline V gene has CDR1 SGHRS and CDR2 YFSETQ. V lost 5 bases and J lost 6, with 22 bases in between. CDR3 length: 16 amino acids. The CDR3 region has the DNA TGCGCCAGCAGATACCTTGACCCCGAACGTATTGATACGCAGTATTTT. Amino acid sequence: CASRYLDPERIDTQYF.

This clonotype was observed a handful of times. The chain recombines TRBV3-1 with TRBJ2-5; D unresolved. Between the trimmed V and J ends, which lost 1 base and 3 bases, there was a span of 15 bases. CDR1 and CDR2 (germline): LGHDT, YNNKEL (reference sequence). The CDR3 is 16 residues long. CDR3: CASSQGSSSSKETQYF. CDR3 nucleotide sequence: TGTGCCAGCAGCCAAGGATCCTCTAGTAGTAAAGAGACCCAGTACTTC.